The 21 T cell receptor beta chains below were found in one sample sequenced in a study of T and B cells in COVID-19 patients. Multiplex PCR with BIOMED2 TRB-A/B primer pools amplified TRB rearrangements. TCRdb recomputed calls from the multiplex PCR reads with MiXCR, one row per CDR3 protein. The sample has 18,000 or so distinct CDR3 sequences; about 36% are singletons. TRB was amplified from about 250-500 ng of blood genomic DNA. Sequencing was done on a sample of blood. The source of these receptors is a human donor with active COVID-19.

By share, this clonotype ranks as medium-sized. The chain uses TRBV19 and TRBJ2-1; D ambiguous. The CDR3 totals 13 residues. CDR1 is LNHDA and CDR2 is SQIVND in the germline V gene (reference sequence). With 6 bases removed from V and 2 bases from J, the gap between germline ends came to 8 bases. The DNA for the CDR3 is TGTGCCAGTAGCCTAATGGCCTACAATGAGCAGTTCTTC. Translated, it gives CASSLMAYNEQFF.

This clonotype was observed once. A much larger clonotype is one base distant, so this may be a read error. The CDR3 does not end in the conserved phenylalanine or tryptophan, so this is likely a read error. This chain connects TRBV29-1 to TRBJ2-3; TRBD1 matches 8 bases. CDR1 is SQVTM, CDR2 ANQGSEA, per germline. With V trimmed by 7 bases and J by 3 bases, 3 bases remained unmatched. The CDR3 covers 12 residues. Written as DNA, the CDR3 is TGCAGCGGTGGGACAGGTACAGATACGCAGTATCTT. Protein: CSGGTGTDTQYL.

This clonotype was found a few times. The chain uses TRBV12-3 or TRBV12-4 and TRBJ1-2, with TRBD1 matching over 9 bases. V trimming: 5 bases; J trimming: 5 bases; junction bases outside the gene matches: 6. This CDR3 has 14 residues. CDR3 DNA sequence: TGTGCCAGCAGTCCCGCGGGACAGGGATATGGCTACACCTTC. This codes for CASSPAGQGYGYTF.

The chain is built from TRBV29-1 and TRBJ2-1, with 15 bases fitting TRBD2. Germline values: CDR1 SQVTM, CDR2 ANQGSEA. This CDR3 contains 15 residues. The ends lost 6 bases at V and 5 bases at J; junction bases unmatched: 5. CDR3 sequence (DNA): TGCAGCGTGGACGGACTAGCGGGGGGGAACAATGAGCAGTTCTTC. It is translated as CSVDGLAGGNNEQFF.

CDR3 nucleotides: TGCGCCAGCAGCTTGGAGGGAACCCGTTATCAGCCCCAGCATTTT. It encodes CASSLEGTRYQPQHF. The J gene is TRBJ1-5, the V gene TRBV5-1; D gene uncertain. The V gene's germline CDR1 is SGHRS and CDR2 YFSETQ. CDR3 length: 15 amino acids. The V and J ends lost 0 bases and 5 bases respectively, with 12 bases between them.

This chain connects TRBV5-6 to TRBJ1-5, with unresolved D. CDR1 SGHDT and CDR2 YYEEEE come from the germline V gene. The CDR3 extends over 15 amino acids. Trimming shortened V by 0 bases and J by 1 base, and 8 bases separated the two germline ends. The CDR3 region has the DNA TGTGCCAGCAGCTTGGGACTGAAAAGCAATCAGCCCCAGCATTTT. Residues: CASSLGLKSNQPQHF.

This clonotype was counted a few times. Here the CDR3 reads CASSPPGGSYEQYF. The CDR3 DNA reads as TGTGCCAGCTCACCACCGGGAGGTTCCTACGAGCAGTACTTC. The V and J genes are TRBV18 and TRBJ2-7; tentatively, D is TRBD2 (6 bases). In germline, CDR1 is KGHSH, CDR2 LQKENI. V lost 0 bases and J 1 base, leaving 7 bases between the germline ends. The CDR3 sequence is 14 residues long.

The rearrangement uses TRBV18 and TRBJ1-1; a weak D match, TRBD1 (5 bases). The germline V and J ends were trimmed by 6 bases and 0 bases, with 20 bases remaining between them. In germline, CDR1 is KGHSH, CDR2 LQKENI. The CDR3 covers 17 residues. The CDR3 sequence is CASSPLGGSPMNTEAFF. CDR3 nucleotides: TGTGCCAGCTCCCCTCTGGGGGGATCCCCTATGAACACTGAAGCTTTCTTT.

This clonotype was seen once. This chain links TRBV15 with TRBJ1-5, with D unresolved. Germline lookup yields CDR1 LNHNV and CDR2 YYDKDF (reference sequence). The CDR3 spans 13 residues. The V gene lost 1 base and the J gene lost 5 bases, with 6 bases spanning the gap. CDR3 nucleotides: TGTGCCACCAGCAGAGTCGGGGATCAGCCCCAGCATTTT. Translating gives CATSRVGDQPQHF.

The chain recombines TRBV12-3 or TRBV12-4 with TRBJ2-6, with a possible D match to TRBD2 (5 bases). V lost 5 bases and J lost 3, with 17 bases in between. The CDR3 is 17 amino acids. CDR3 DNA: TGTGCCAGCAGTACGCGGCCCGGGGTCTTTGGGGCCAACGTCCTGACTTTC. It specifies CASSTRPGVFGANVLTF.

The chain is built from TRBV15 and TRBJ2-7; D remains ambiguous. This CDR3 has 13 amino acids. Between the trimmed V and J ends, which lost 10 bases and 2 bases, there was a span of 15 bases. Germline values: CDR1 LNHNV, CDR2 YYDKDF (reference sequence). CDR3 in DNA: TGTGCCATGAAGTGCAGACGCCCCTACGAGCAGTACGTC. Protein product: CAMKCRRPYEQYV.

V and J are TRBV6-2 or TRBV6-3 and TRBJ1-5; TRBD1 matches at 7 bases. V trimming: 4 bases; J trimming: 2 bases; junction bases outside the gene matches: 17. CDR3 length: 19 residues. Germline lookup yields CDR1 MNHEY and CDR2 SVGEGT. The DNA for the CDR3 is TGTGCCAGCAGTTTCAATATCGGTACAGGGGAGGGGGGCAATCAGCCCCAGCATTTT. It translates to CASSFNIGTGEGGNQPQHF.

This clonotype rates as medium-sized. The chain links TRBV6-6 to TRBJ2-6; D is perhaps TRBD2 (6 bases). Looked up from germline, CDR1 is MNHNY and CDR2 is SVGAGI (reference sequence). V was clipped by 7 bases and J by 3 bases, with 16 bases between them. The CDR3 totals 16 residues. The CDR3: CASKPGGALGANVLTF. The DNA for the CDR3 is TGTGCCAGCAAACCGGGCGGGGCGCTTGGGGCCAACGTCCTGACTTTC.

The chain joins TRBV19 to TRBJ2-3; 10 bases match TRBD1. Germline CDR1 reads LNHDA; CDR2 reads SQIVND (reference sequence). This CDR3 is 18 amino acids long. V gave up 3 bases and J gave up 0 bases; unmatched junction bases: 9. The CDR3 nucleotides are TGTGCCAGTAGTATCCGGGGACAGGGGATAACTAGCACAGATACGCAGTATTTT. Translated, it gives CASSIRGQGITSTDTQYF.

This clonotype was picked up one time. The chain has TRBV7-3 and TRBJ2-1; no reliable D call. Deletions cut 5 bases from V and 7 bases from J, with 12 bases between. Germline CDR1 SGHTA, CDR2 FQGTGA. This CDR3 is built from 13 residues. The CDR3 sequence: CASSPRAENEQFF. The CDR3, as DNA: TGTGCCAGCAGCCCCCGGGCCGAAAATGAGCAGTTCTTC.

This clonotype was recorded a few times. This chain joins TRBV20-1 and TRBJ2-1, with D possibly TRBD1 on 7 matching bases. The CDR3 length is 17 residues. From germline, CDR1 is DFQATT and CDR2 SNEGSKA (reference sequence). The V and J ends lost 1 base and 2 bases respectively, with 18 bases between them. CDR3 residues: CSARGLRETGTYNEQFF. In DNA, the CDR3 is TGCAGTGCTAGAGGTCTTCGGGAGACAGGGACCTACAATGAGCAGTTCTTC.

The rearrangement joins TRBV18 to TRBJ1-5, with 12 bases lining up with TRBD1. Germline V CDR1 and CDR2: KGHSH, LQKENI. V lost 2 bases and J lost 7; bases outside the gene matches: 3. The CDR3 length is 15 residues. CDR3 DNA: TGTGCCAGCTCACCAGGGACAGGGGGCGGACAGCCCCAGCATTTT. This codes for CASSPGTGGGQPQHF.

The chain joins TRBV6-1 to TRBJ1-1, with 12 nucleotides matching TRBD1. The CDR3 runs 13 residues. Per germline, CDR1 MNHNS and CDR2 SASEGT. The V segment lost 7 bases and the J segment 11 bases; nucleotides outside the gene matches: 8. The CDR3 DNA follows: TGTGCCAGCACTGACCGGGACAGGGGGCTGGCTTTCTTT. Its protein is CASTDRDRGLAFF.

By share, this clonotype counts as medium-sized (0.01 to 0.1%). Here the CDR3 DNA reads TGTGCCAGTAGTATAGGGGTGGATACGCAGTATTTT. This codes for CASSIGVDTQYF. The genes are TRBV19 and TRBJ2-3; D not certain. Trimming left V 1 base short and J 6 bases short, with 5 bases between. The germline CDR1 and CDR2 sequences are LNHDA and SQIVND (reference sequence). CDR3 length: 12 residues.

The chain is built from TRBV7-6 and TRBJ2-7; either TRBD1 or TRBD2 may fit D (5 bases each). V dropped 3 bases and J dropped 0 bases, with 12 bases sitting between them. Germline V CDR1 and CDR2: SGHVS, FNYEAQ. The CDR3 runs 15 residues. In DNA form, the CDR3 reads TGTGCCAGCAGCTTCGCTACGGGGACCTCCTACGAGCAGTACTTC. It encodes CASSFATGTSYEQYF.

By proportion, this clonotype is medium-sized. The rearrangement joins TRBV19 to TRBJ2-3; 11 bases agree with TRBD1. The CDR3 consists of 16 residues. CDR1 is LNHDA and CDR2 is SQIVND in the germline V gene (reference sequence). V was pared by 2 bases and J by 4 bases, with 5 bases of the junction left unmatched. The chain's CDR3 is CASSINWGQGADTQYF. CDR3 DNA sequence: TGTGCCAGTAGTATAAATTGGGGACAGGGGGCAGATACGCAGTATTTT.